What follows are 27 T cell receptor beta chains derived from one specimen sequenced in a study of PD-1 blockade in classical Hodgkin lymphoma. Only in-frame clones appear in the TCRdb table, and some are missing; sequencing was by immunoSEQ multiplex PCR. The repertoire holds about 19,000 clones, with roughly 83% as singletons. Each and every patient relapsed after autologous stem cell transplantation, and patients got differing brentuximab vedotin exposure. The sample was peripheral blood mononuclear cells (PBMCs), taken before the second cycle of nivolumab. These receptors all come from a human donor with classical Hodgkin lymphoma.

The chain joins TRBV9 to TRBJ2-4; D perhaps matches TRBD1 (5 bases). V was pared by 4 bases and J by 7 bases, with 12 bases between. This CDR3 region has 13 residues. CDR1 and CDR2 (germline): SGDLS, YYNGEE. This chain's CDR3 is CASSSRTHNIQYF. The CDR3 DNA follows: TGTGCCAGCAGCTCCCGGACACACAACATTCAGTACTTC. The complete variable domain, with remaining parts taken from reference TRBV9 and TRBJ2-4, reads DSGVTQTPKHLITATGQRVTLRCSPRSGDLSVYWYQQSLDQGLQFLIQYYNGEERAKGNILERFSAQQFPDLHSELNLSSLELGDSALYFCASSSRTHNIQYFGAGTRLSVL.

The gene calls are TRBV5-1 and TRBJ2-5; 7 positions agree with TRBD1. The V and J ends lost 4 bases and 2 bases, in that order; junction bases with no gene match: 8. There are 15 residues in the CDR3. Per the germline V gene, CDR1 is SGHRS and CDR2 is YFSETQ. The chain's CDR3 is CASSPRTGLQETQYF. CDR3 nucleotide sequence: TGCGCCAGCAGCCCTCGGACAGGTTTACAAGAGACCCAGTACTTC.

The CDR3 loop is CASSQDGGGGLRLYGYTF. The DNA of the CDR3 is TGCGCCAGCAGCCAAGATGGGGGGGGAGGGCTAAGACTCTATGGCTACACCTTC. The chain has TRBV4-3 and TRBJ1-2; D is perhaps TRBD1 (5 bases). Per the germline V gene, CDR1 is LGHNA and CDR2 is YSLEER. Trimming removed 0 bases from V and 4 bases from J, with 21 bases in between. There are 18 residues in the CDR3.

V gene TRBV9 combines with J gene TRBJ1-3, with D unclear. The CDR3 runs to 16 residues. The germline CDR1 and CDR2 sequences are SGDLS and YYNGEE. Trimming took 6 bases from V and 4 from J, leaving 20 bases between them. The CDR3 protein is CASTPGTSQDGNTIYF. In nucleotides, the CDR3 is TGTGCCAGCACCCCTGGAACCTCCCAGGACGGAAACACCATATATTTT.

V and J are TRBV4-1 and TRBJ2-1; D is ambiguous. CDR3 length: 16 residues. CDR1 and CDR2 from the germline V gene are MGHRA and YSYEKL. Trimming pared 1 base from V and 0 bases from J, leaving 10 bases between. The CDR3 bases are TGCGCCAGCAGCCAAGTCGACCTGACCTCCTACAATGAGCAGTTCTTC. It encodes CASSQVDLTSYNEQFF.

The CDR3 region is CASSYSTGGGTEAFF. In DNA form, the CDR3 reads TGTGCCAGCAGTTACTCGACAGGGGGCGGCACTGAAGCTTTCTTT. The chain is built from TRBV6-6 and TRBJ1-1; the match to TRBD1 covers 10 bases. In germline, CDR1 is MNHNY, CDR2 SVGAGI (reference sequence). The CDR3 length is 15 residues. V was clipped by 0 bases and J by 4 bases; unmatched bases: 2.

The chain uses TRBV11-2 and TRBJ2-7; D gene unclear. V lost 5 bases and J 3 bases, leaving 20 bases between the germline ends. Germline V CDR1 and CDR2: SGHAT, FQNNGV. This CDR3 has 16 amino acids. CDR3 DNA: TGTGCCAGCAGCCGAGAGCTGGACGCCACTTACTACGAGCAGTACTTC. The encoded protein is CASSRELDATYYEQYF.

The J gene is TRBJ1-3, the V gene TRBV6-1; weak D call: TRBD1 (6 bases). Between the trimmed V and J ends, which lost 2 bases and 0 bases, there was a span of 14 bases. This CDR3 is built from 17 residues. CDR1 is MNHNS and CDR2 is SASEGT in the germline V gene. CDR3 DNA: TGTGCCAGCAGTGAAAGGTGGGGGGCAAGCTCTGGAAACACCATATATTTT. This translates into CASSERWGASSGNTIYF.

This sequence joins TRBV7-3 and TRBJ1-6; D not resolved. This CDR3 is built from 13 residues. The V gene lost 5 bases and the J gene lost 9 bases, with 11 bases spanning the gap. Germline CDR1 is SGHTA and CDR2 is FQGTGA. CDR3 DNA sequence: TGTGCCAGCAGCCTTGGTACTGCTTCACCCCTCCACTTT. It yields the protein CASSLGTASPLHF.

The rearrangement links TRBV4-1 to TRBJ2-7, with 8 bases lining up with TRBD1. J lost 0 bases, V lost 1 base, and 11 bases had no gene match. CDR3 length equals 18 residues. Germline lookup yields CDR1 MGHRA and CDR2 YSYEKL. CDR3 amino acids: CASSQVAGGIKSSYEQYF. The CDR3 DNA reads TGCGCCAGCAGCCAAGTGGCAGGGGGCATTAAAAGCTCCTACGAGCAGTACTTC.

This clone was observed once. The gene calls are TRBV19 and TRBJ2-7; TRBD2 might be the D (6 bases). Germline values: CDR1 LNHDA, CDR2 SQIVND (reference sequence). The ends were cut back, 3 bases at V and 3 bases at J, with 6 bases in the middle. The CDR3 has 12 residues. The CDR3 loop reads CASSMGGYEQYF. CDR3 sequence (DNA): TGTGCCAGTAGTATGGGGGGCTACGAGCAGTACTTC.

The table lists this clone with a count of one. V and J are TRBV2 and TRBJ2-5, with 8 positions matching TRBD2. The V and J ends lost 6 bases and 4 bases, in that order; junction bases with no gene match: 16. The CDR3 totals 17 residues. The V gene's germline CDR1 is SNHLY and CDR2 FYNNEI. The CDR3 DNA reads TGTGCCAGCAGCGTGGGGGTCCGGGGGGGTACCGTAGAGACCCAGTACTTC. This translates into CASSVGVRGGTVETQYF.

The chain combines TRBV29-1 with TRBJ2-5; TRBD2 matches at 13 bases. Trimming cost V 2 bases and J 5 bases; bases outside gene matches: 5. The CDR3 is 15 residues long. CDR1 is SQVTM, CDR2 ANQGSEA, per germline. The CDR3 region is CSVELLAGGGETQYF. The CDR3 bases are TGCAGCGTTGAACTACTAGCGGGAGGGGGGGAGACCCAGTACTTC.

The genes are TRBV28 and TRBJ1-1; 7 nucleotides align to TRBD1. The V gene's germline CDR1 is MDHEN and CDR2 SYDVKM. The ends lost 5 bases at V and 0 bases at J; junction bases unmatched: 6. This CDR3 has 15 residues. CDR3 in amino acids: CASSPPRGLNTEAFF. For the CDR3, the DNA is TGTGCCAGCAGTCCCCCAAGGGGGCTGAACACTGAAGCTTTCTTT. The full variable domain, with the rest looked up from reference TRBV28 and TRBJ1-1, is DVKVTQSSRYLVKRTGEKVFLECVQDMDHENMFWYRQDPGLGLRLIYFSYDVKMKEKGDIPEGYSVSREKKERFSLILESASTNQTSMYLCASSPPRGLNTEAFFGQGTRLTVV.

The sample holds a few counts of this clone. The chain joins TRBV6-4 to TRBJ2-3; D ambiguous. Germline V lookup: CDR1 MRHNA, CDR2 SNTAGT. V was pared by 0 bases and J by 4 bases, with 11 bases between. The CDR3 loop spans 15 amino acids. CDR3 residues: CASSDSGAAADTQYF. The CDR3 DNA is TGTGCCAGCAGTGACTCGGGCGCGGCGGCAGATACGCAGTATTTT.

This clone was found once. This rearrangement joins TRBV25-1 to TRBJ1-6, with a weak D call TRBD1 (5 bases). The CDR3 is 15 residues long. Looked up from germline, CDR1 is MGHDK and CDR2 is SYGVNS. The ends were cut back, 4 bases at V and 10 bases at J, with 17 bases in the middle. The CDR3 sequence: CASSGWDRRGSPLHF. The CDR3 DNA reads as TGTGCCAGCAGTGGCTGGGACCGACGTGGGTCACCCCTCCACTTT.

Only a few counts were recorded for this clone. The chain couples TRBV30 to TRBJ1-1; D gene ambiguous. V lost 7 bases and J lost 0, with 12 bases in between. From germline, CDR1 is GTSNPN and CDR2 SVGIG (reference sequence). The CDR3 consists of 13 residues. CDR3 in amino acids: CASHPPVNTEAFF. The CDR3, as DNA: TGTGCCTCCCACCCCCCAGTGAACACTGAAGCTTTCTTT.

CDR3 sequence (DNA): TGCGCCAGCAGCCACTTACAGGGGGCAAGAAATTCACCCCTCCACTTT. This gives the protein CASSHLQGARNSPLHF. V gene TRBV4-1 combines with J gene TRBJ1-6; 9 bases agree with TRBD1. The CDR3 covers 16 residues. Trimming removed 3 bases from V and 7 bases from J; junction bases left unmatched: 7. Germline V gene data show CDR1 as MGHRA and CDR2 as YSYEKL.

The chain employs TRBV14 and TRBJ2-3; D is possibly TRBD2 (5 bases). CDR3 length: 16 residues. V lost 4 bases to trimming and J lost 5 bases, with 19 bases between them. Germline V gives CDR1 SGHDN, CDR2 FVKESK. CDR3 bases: TGTGCCAGCAGCCCCACCATACGCTCTGAGGGAGATACGCAGTATTTT. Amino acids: CASSPTIRSEGDTQYF.

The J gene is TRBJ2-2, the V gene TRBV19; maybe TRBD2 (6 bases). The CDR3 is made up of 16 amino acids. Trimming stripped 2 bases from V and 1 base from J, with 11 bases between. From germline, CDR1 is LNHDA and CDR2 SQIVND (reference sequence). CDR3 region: CASSITGGGNTGELFF. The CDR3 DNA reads TGTGCCAGTAGTATAACCGGGGGAGGGAACACCGGGGAGCTGTTTTTT. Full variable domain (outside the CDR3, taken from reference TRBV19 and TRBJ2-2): DGGITQSPKYLFRKEGQNVTLSCEQNLNHDAMYWYRQDPGQGLRLIYYSQIVNDFQKGDIAEGYSVSREKKESFPLTVTSAQKNPTAFYLCASSITGGGNTGELFFGEGSRLTVL.

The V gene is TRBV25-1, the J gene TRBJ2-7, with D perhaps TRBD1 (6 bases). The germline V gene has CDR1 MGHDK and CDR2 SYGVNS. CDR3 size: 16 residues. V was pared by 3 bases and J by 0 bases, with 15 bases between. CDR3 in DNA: TGTGCCAGCAGTGACCCGCGACAGGAAAGCTCCTACGAGCAGTACTTC. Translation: CASSDPRQESSYEQYF.

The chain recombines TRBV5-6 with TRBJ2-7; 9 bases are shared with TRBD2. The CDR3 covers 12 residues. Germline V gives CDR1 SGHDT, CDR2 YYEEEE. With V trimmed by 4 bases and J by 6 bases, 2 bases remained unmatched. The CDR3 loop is CASSRAGGEQYF. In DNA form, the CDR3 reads TGTGCCAGCAGCCGAGCGGGAGGCGAGCAGTACTTC.

CDR3 sequence: CSVEASGRTNEQFF. In DNA, the CDR3 is TGCAGCGTTGAGGCTAGCGGGAGGACTAATGAGCAGTTCTTC. The V gene is TRBV29-1, the J gene TRBJ2-1; TRBD2 agrees at 11 bases. The V segment lost 3 bases and the J segment 7 bases; nucleotides outside the gene matches: 5. CDR3 length: 14 residues. Per the germline V gene, CDR1 is SQVTM and CDR2 is ANQGSEA.

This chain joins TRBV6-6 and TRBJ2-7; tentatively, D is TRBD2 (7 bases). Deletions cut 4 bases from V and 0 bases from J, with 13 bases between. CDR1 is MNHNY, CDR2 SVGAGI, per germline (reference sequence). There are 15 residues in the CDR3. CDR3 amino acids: CASSSLGGDSYEQYF. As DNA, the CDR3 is TGTGCCAGCAGTTCATTAGGGGGGGACTCCTACGAGCAGTACTTC.

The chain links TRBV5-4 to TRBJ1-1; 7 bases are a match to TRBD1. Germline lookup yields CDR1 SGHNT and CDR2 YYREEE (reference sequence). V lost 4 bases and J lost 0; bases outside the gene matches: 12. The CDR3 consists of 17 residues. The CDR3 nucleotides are TGTGCCAGCAGCCGAAGGGCTAGACAGGGATTGAACACTGAAGCTTTCTTT. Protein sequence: CASSRRARQGLNTEAFF.

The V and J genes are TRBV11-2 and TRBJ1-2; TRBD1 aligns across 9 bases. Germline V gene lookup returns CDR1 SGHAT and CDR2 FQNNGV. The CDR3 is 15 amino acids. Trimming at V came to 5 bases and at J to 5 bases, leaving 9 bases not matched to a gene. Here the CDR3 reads CASSPRSGQGYGYTF. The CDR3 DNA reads TGTGCCAGCAGCCCCAGGTCAGGACAGGGGTATGGCTACACCTTC.

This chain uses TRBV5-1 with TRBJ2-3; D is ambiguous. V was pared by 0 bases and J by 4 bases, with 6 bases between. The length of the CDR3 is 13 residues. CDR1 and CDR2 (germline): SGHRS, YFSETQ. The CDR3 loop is CASSLEDSDTQYF. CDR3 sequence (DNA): TGCGCCAGCAGCTTGGAGGATTCAGATACGCAGTATTTT.